This TCR beta chain was sequenced during a study of graft-versus-host responses after intestinal transplantation. Whole-study results and caveats: Graft-donor T cell macrochimerism coincided with high graft-versus-host to host-versus-graft clonal ratios in allografts. Circulating GvH clones peaking coincided with falling HvG clones soon after transplant.

Sequencing was performed with immunoSEQ multiplex PCR; in TCRdb, only in-frame clones are kept and a portion is missing. This table has around 15,000 clones, 65% to 70% appearing once. Lymphocytes from graft epithelium and lamina propria were isolated. Concerning this clone itself: No antigen is known for it.

There are 13 residues in the CDR3. Per the germline V gene, CDR1 is LGHNA and CDR2 is YSLEER. V lost 3 bases and J 8 bases, leaving 11 bases between the germline ends. The chain employs TRBV4-3 and TRBJ2-4; TRBD2 is a possible D gene (7 bases). This TCR was sampled from a human patient who received an intestinal transplant, so some T cells may come from the graft donor. Sequenced here: ileum tissue, sampled less than 700 days after intestinal transplantation. CDR3 DNA: TGCGCCAGCAGCCAGGGGGGGGCCGACATTCAGTACTTC. Encoded protein: CASSQGGADIQYF.